The entry below gives a single T cell receptor beta chain sequence along with its context. Here immunoSEQ multiplex PCR was the method, and the copy in TCRdb shows in-frame clones only, minus some. The sample consists of 80,000 to 100,000 clones, 85% to 90% of them appearing once. This sample is part of a study of blood T cell repertoires in COVID-19. About the research overall: Whether acute or convalescent, the COVID-19 samples came from the United States, Italy and Spain. In each case, the material was cDNA or gDNA derived from T cells, B-cell-depleted T cells, or PBMCs.

Germline CDR1 and CDR2: MNHEY and SVGEGT. V gave up 5 bases and J gave up 7 bases; unmatched junction bases: 13. This CDR3 spans 16 amino acids. Sequences were obtained from peripheral blood. The origin of this receptor is a human donor with active COVID-19. The donor label of this sample is uncertain. The J gene is TRBJ1-5, the V gene TRBV6-2 or TRBV6-3, with TRBD1 matching over 8 bases. CDR3 region: CASSHMGQGAEQPQHF. In DNA, the CDR3 is TGTGCCAGCAGTCACATGGGCCAGGGGGCTGAACAGCCCCAGCATTTT.